This TCR beta chain is from a study of monozygotic twins with inflammatory bowel disease. From roughly 3,300 ng of total RNA, each TCR library was prepared. The template switching step added UMIs that contained a 6-nucleotide sample barcode. No DNA is given; TCRdb re-called the 5' RACE reads and lists each CDR3 protein once. Its clone listing holds roughly 160,000 distinct CDR3 sequences. Worth noting for this clonotype: Its cognate antigen is unknown.

Study-wide results and limits: Evidence failed to back one strong IBD-linked signal or clonotype.

The clonotype comes from a human donor with ulcerative colitis or Crohn's disease, or a healthy co-twin of an affected twin (not recorded which). The sample taken for sequencing was blood.

The CDR3: CASSLSRSLREQFF. This chain links TRBV12-3 or TRBV12-4 with TRBJ2-1. The CDR3 is 14 amino acids.